This T cell receptor (beta chain) was identified during a study of response to subunit inactivated influenza vaccine. TCRdb reanalysed the RT-PCR reads using MiXCR and keeps one entry per CDR3 protein. Seen here are about 620,000 distinct CDR3 sequences, approximately 12% observed once, and the top ten hold 10%. This clonotype was picked up many times. The CDR3 is 14 residues long. Trimming pared 4 bases from V and 1 base from J, leaving 11 bases between. Germline loops: CDR1 SGHRS, CDR2 YFSETQ. The rearrangement uses TRBV5-1 and TRBJ2-5; D gene unclear. This sequence was found in a man between 50 and 59 years old who received an inactivated influenza vaccine. The sequences come from PBMCs from blood, collected on the day of vaccination. In nucleotides, the CDR3 is TGCGCCAGCAGCGATCCCTTAAGCCAAGAGACCCAGTACTTC. It yields the protein CASSDPLSQETQYF.